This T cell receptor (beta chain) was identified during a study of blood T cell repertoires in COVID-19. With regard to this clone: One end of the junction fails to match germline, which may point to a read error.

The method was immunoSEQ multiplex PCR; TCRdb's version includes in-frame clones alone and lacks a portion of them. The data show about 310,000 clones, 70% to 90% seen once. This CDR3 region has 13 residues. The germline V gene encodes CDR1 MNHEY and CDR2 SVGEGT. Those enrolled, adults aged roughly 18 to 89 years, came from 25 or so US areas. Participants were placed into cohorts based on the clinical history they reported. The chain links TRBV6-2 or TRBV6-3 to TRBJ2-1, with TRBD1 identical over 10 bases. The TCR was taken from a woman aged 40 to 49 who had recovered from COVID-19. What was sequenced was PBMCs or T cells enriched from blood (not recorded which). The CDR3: CASSYSTGTGELF. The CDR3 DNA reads TGTGCCAGCAGTTACTCCACCGGGACAGGGGAGCTCTTC.